These T cell receptor beta chains were read from a single sample in a study of graft-versus-host responses after intestinal transplantation. Their specific antigens are unknown. Repertoires were generated with immunoSEQ multiplex PCR, while TCRdb's copy carries only in-frame clones and drops some. The sample holds 95,000 to 110,000 clones; about 90% are singletons and the top ten take approximately 0.88%. Sequenced material: unstimulated CD4+ T cells sorted from spleen or lymph node cells, taken before intestinal transplant. The origin of the receptors is a human donor who received an intestinal transplant. Each CDR3 is given with its conserved first and last residue. D genes are given only for firm matches. Size values are once, few and many counts, or a class for expanded clones, and some rows have none.

>TRBV28|TRBD1|TRBJ1-4|-
TGTGCCAGCAGTTTTAATACAGGGGTCAATGAAAAACTGTTTTTT
CASSFNTGVNEKLFF
>TRBV10-2|TRBD1|TRBJ2-7|-
TGCGCCAGCGGCGGACAGGAGATTTACGAGCAGTACTTC
CASGGQEIYEQYF
>TRBV7-7|-|TRBJ2-5|once
TGTGCCAGCAGCTTATTACCTAAAGAGACCCAGTACTTC
CASSLLPKETQYF
>TRBV23-1|-|TRBJ2-1|once
TGCGCCAGCAGTCAATGTGGGGCTTTGACAGGATCCTCTTCCTACAATGAGCAGTTCTTC
CASSQCGALTGSSSYNEQFF
>TRBV10-3|-|TRBJ2-3|-
TGTGCCATCAGTGAGGGGCGGACTAACACAGATACGCAGTATTTT
CAISEGRTNTDTQYF
>TRBV10-3|-|TRBJ2-5|-
TGTGCCATCAGTGCCAGGGGCCAAGAGACCCAGTACTTC
CAISARGQETQYF
>TRBV6-1|-|TRBJ1-1|once
TGTGCCAGCAGTGAAGCGGCCCGAGAAGGAGCTTTCTTT
CASSEAAREGAFF
>TRBV21-1|-|TRBJ2-1|-
TGTGCCAGCAGCAGACAGGGGACGAAGTCCTACAATGAGCAGTTCTTC
CASSRQGTKSYNEQFF
>TRBV29-1|-|TRBJ1-1|-
TGCAGCGTTGCCCGGCAGGCGAACACTGAAGCTTTCTTT
CSVARQANTEAFF
>TRBV4-1|-|TRBJ2-7|-
TGCGCCAGCAGCCAAGATGCGCGCGAGTGGGAGCAGTACTTC
CASSQDAREWEQYF
>TRBV7-9|-|TRBJ1-2|-
TGTGCCAGCAGCTTAACCAAGAATGGCTACACCTTC
CASSLTKNGYTF
>TRBV11-2|-|TRBJ2-5|-
-
CASSFGNGWGASGETQYF
>TRBV6-5|-|TRBJ2-7|few
TGTGCCAGCAGTTACGGGCAGGGCCCCTACGAGCAGTACTTC
CASSYGQGPYEQYF
>TRBV29-1|-|TRBJ1-1|-
TGCAGCGTTGAATCGCCCGGTCGCGGGCGATCGTCCATGAACACTGAAGCTTTCTTT
CSVESPGRGRSSMNTEAFF
>TRBV9|-|TRBJ1-3|-
TGTGCCAGCAGCGTAGGGGGCAGAACTGTCTCTGGAAACACCATATATTTT
CASSVGGRTVSGNTIYF
>TRBV6-1|TRBD2|TRBJ2-1|-
TGTGCCAGCGGGTGGAGCGGGACCCATGAGCAGTTCTTC
CASGWSGTHEQFF
>TRBV20-1|-|TRBJ2-5|few
TGCAGTGCTTTGCGGTGGGAGACCCAGTACTTC
CSALRWETQYF
>TRBV2|-|TRBJ2-7|-
TGTGCCAGCAGTCTAGCTTACGAGCAGTACTTC
CASSLAYEQYF
>TRBV5-4|-|TRBJ1-2|-
TGTGCCAGCAGCTTGACAGGTTCGAACTATGGCTACACCTTC
CASSLTGSNYGYTF
>TRBV21-1|-|TRBJ2-3|-
TGTGCCAGCAGCAAATTACCCCGCCTAGCGCCAAGCACAGATACGCAGTATTTT
CASSKLPRLAPSTDTQYF
>TRBV28|-|TRBJ2-6|-
TGTGCCAGCAGTTCTAACGTGGGGACTCACTCTGGGGCCAACGTCCTGACTTTC
CASSSNVGTHSGANVLTF
>TRBV6-5|-|TRBJ2-5|-
TGTGCCAGCAGTTACTGGGACTTTATCCAAGAGACCCAGTACTTC
CASSYWDFIQETQYF
>TRBV18|-|TRBJ1-1|-
TGTGCCAGCTCAGACATGCAGGCGAACACTGAAGCTTTCTTT
CASSDMQANTEAFF
>TRBV5-1|-|TRBJ2-3|-
TGCGCCAGCAGCTTGGTGGACAGCACAGATACGCAGTATTTT
CASSLVDSTDTQYF
>TRBV6-6|-|TRBJ2-7|-
TGTGCCACGGGGGGCGGGAGTGACTACGAGCAGTACTTC
CATGGGSDYEQYF
>TRBV25-1|-|TRBJ2-6|-
TGTGCCAGCAGGGGTGAGGGCGCGTTCTCTGGGGCCAACGTCCTGACTTTC
CASRGEGAFSGANVLTF